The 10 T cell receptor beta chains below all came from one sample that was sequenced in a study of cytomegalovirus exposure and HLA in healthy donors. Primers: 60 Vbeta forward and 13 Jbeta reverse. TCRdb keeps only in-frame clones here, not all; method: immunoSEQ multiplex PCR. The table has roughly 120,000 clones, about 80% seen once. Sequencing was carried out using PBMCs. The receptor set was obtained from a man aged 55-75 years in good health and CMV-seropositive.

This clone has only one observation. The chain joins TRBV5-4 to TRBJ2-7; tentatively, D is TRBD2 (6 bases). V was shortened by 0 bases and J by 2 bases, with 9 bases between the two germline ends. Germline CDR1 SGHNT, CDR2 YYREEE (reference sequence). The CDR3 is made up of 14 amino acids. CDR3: CASSLVPGAYEQYF. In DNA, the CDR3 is TGTGCCAGCAGCTTGGTCCCGGGGGCCTACGAGCAGTACTTC.

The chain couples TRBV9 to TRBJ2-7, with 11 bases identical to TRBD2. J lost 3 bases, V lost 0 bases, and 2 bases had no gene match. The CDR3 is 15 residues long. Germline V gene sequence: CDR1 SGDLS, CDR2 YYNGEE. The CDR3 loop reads CASSVAGTSGYEQYF. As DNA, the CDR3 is TGTGCCAGCAGCGTAGCCGGGACTAGCGGCTACGAGCAGTACTTC.

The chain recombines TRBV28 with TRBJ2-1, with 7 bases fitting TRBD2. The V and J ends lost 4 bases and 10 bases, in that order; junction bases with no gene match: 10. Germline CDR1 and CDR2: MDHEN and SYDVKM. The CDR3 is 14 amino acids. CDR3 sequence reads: CASSSGGSFLEQFF. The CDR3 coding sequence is TGTGCCAGCAGTTCTGGCGGGAGCTTTCTGGAGCAGTTCTTC.

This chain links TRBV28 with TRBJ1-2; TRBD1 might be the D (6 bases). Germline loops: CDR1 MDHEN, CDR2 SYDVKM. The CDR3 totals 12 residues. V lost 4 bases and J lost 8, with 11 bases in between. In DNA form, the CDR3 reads TGTGCCAGCAGTTCATCAGGGGTAGGCTACACCTTC. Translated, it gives CASSSSGVGYTF.

CDR3 coding DNA: TGTGCCTGGACAGGGCAGGGGTCAATGAACACTGAAGCTTTCTTT. Translating gives CAWTGQGSMNTEAFF. V and J are TRBV30 and TRBJ1-1; D is possibly TRBD1 (6 bases). CDR3 length: 15 residues. CDR1 and CDR2 (germline): GTSNPN, SVGIG (reference sequence). The ends were cut back, 4 bases at V and 0 bases at J, with 15 bases in the middle.

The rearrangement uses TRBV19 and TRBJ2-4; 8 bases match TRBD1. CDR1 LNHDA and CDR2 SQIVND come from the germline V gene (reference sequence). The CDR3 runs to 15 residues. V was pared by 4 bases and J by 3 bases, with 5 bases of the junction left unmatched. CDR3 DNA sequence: TGTGCCAGTAGTACCCTACAGGGGGACAAAAACATTCAGTACTTC. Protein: CASSTLQGDKNIQYF.

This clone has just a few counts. For the CDR3, the DNA is TGTGCCAGCTCACGGGCAGCCACTTATGGGAACACTGAAGCTTTCTTT. Its protein is CASSRAATYGNTEAFF. V gene TRBV18 combines with J gene TRBJ1-1; D not resolved. The CDR3 extends over 16 amino acids. The germline V and J ends were trimmed by 4 bases and 1 base, with 16 bases remaining between them. Germline V gene data show CDR1 as KGHSH and CDR2 as LQKENI. Drawing the rest from reference TRBV18 and TRBJ1-1, the complete variable domain is NAGVMQNPRHLVRRRGQEARLRCSPMKGHSHVYWYRQLPEEGLKFMVYLQKENIIDESGMPKERFSAEFPKEGPSILRIQQVVRGDSAAYFCASSRAATYGNTEAFFGQGTRLTVV.

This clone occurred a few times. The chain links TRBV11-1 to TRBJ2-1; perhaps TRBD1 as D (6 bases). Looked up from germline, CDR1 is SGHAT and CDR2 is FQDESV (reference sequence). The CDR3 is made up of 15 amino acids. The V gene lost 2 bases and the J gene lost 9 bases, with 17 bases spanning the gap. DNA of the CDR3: TGTGCCAGCAGCTTAAGGGACACCAGCTCGAGTGAGCAGTTCTTC. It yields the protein CASSLRDTSSSEQFF.

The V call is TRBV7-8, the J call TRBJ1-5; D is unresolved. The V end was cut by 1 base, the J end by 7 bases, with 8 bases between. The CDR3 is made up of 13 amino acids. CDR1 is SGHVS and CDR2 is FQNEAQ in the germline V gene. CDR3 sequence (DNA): TGTGCCAGCAGCTTAGACGGTCGGCAGCCCCAGCATTTT. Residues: CASSLDGRQPQHF.

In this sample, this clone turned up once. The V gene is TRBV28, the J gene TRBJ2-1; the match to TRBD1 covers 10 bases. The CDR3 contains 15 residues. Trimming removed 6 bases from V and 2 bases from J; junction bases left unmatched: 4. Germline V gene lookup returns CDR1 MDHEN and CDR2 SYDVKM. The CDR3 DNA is TGTGCCAGCAGCCCAGACAGGGGGCCCTACAATGAGCAGTTCTTC. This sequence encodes CASSPDRGPYNEQFF. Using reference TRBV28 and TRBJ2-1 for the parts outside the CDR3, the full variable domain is DVKVTQSSRYLVKRTGEKVFLECVQDMDHENMFWYRQDPGLGLRLIYFSYDVKMKEKGDIPEGYSVSREKKERFSLILESASTNQTSMYLCASSPDRGPYNEQFFGPGTRLTVL.